This TCR beta chain is from a study of technical replicates of blood from several donors. Sequencing was performed with immunoSEQ multiplex PCR; in TCRdb, only in-frame clones are kept and a portion is missing. The table lists 70,000 or so clones, 98% of them singletons, with approximately 0.2% in the top ten. The germline CDR1 and CDR2 sequences are KGHSH and LQKENI. There are 15 residues in the CDR3. J was trimmed by 7 bases and V by 5 bases; bases with no gene match: 11. Sequenced sample: T cells isolated from PBMCs. This chain connects TRBV18 to TRBJ2-1, with TRBD2 matching 7 bases. This receptor was obtained from a human donor in good health. This CDR3 reads CASSSASGKQNEQFF. The DNA for the CDR3 is TGTGCCAGCTCATCTGCTAGCGGTAAACAAAATGAGCAGTTCTTC.